The present entry profiles one TCR beta chain with its context. What it binds is unknown. The data are from a study of vaccination effects on CD4 cells after COVID-19. Study-level information: Samples gathered post-vaccine arrived a median of 72 days past the second dose.

Method: immunoSEQ multiplex PCR; TCRdb's copy keeps in-frame clones and lacks some. This table holds 20,000 to 30,000 clones, roughly 79% found once. CD4+ T cells specific for antigen were expanded with viral peptide pools by the ViraFEST assay before sequencing. Once cultured for approximately 10 days, the cells underwent separation to obtain CD4+ T cells. Of the BNT162b2 and mRNA-1273 vaccines, participants received two doses of one or the other. Vaccinees lacked prior SARS-CoV-2 infection and tested negative for nucleocapsid antibodies. Every well housed some 1.8 million PBMC, which grew in culture alongside 10 IU/ml IL-2 and around 9.4 ug/ml peptides. IL-2 medium was substituted for half the medium on days 3 and 7. The sequence derives from a human donor who received a COVID-19 vaccine. Some clones in this sample may be carry-over from other donors' samples. The sequenced sample was CD4+ T cells from PBMCs cultured with SARS-CoV-2 spike peptides, obtained after COVID-19 vaccination.

The CDR3 DNA sequence: TGCGCCAGCAGCTTGGGGGGCACAGGGGGCTCAGATACGCAGTATTTT. This translates into CASSLGGTGGSDTQYF. The chain carries TRBV5-1 and TRBJ2-3; the match to TRBD1 covers 9 bases. The CDR3 is 16 amino acids. V lost 0 bases, J lost 4 bases, and 6 bases stayed unmatched. In germline, CDR1 is SGHRS, CDR2 YFSETQ.